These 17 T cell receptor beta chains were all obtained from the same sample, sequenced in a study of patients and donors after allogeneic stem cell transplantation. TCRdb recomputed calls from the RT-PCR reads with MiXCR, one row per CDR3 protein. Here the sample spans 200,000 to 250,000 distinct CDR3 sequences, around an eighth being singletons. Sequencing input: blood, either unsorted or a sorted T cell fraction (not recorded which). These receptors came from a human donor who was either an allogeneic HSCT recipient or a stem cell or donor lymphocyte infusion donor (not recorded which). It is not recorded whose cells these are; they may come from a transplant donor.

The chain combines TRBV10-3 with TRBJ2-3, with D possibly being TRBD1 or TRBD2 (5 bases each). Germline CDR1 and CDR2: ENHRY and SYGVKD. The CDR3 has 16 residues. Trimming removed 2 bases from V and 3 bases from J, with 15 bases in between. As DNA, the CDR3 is TGTGCCATCAGTGAGGTCGGGGCGGTCAGGACAGATACGCAGTATTTT. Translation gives CAISEVGAVRTDTQYF.

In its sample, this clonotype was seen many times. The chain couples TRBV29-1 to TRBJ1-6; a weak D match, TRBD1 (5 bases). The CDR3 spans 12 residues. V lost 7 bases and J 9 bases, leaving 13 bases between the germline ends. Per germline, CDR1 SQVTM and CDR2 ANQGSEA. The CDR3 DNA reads TGCAGCGCGGGGGGAGACGGTTCACCCCTCCACTTT. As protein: CSAGGDGSPLHF.

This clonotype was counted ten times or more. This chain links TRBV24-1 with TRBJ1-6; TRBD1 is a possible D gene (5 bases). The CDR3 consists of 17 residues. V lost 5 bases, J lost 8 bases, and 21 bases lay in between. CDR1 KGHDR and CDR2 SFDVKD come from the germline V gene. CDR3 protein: CATSVWRGGGGDSPLHF. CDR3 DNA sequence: TGTGCCACCAGTGTCTGGAGAGGAGGCGGGGGGGATTCACCCCTCCACTTT.

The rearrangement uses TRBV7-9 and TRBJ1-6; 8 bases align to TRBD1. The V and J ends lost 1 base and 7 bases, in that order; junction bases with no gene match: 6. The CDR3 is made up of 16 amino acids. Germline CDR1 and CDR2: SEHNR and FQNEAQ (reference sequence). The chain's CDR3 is CASSLEQGVLNSPLHF. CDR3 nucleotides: TGTGCCAGCAGCTTAGAACAGGGGGTACTAAATTCACCCCTCCACTTT.

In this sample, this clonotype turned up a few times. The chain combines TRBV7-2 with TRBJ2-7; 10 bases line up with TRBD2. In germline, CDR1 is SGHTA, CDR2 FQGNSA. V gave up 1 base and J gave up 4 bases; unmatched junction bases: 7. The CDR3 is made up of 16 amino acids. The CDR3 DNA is TGTGCCAGCAGCTTAGGGGCTAGCGGGGGTGATTACGAGCAGTACTTC. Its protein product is CASSLGASGGDYEQYF.

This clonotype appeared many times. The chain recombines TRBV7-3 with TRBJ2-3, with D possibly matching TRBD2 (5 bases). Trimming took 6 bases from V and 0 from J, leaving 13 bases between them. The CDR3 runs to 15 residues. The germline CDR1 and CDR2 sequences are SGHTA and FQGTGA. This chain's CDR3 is CASSETRTSTDTQYF. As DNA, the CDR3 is TGTGCCAGCAGTGAAACTAGAACTAGCACAGATACGCAGTATTTT.

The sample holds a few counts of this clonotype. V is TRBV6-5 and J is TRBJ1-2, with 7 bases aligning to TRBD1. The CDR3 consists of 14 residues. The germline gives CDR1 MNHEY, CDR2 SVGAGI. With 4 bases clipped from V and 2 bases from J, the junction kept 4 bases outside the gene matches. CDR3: CASSSGQRNYGYTF. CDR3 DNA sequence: TGTGCCAGCAGTTCGGGACAGCGGAACTATGGCTACACCTTC.

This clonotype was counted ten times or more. The CDR3 DNA reads TGCAGCGTTTATGTTACCTACGAGCAGTACTTC. This sequence encodes CSVYVTYEQYF. V and J are TRBV29-1 and TRBJ2-7, with unresolved D. V lost 5 bases, J lost 2 bases, and 7 bases lay in between. This CDR3 spans 11 amino acids. CDR1 and CDR2 from the germline V gene are SQVTM and ANQGSEA.

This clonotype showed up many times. The CDR3 protein is CASSQGTAGNTIYF. The CDR3, as DNA: TGTGCCAGCAGCCAGGGGACAGCTGGAAACACCATATATTTT. V and J are TRBV7-2 and TRBJ1-3; 7 bases align to TRBD1. The CDR3 totals 14 residues. CDR1 is SGHTA, CDR2 FQGNSA, per germline. Trimming took 5 bases from V and 2 from J; bases not matched to a gene: 3.

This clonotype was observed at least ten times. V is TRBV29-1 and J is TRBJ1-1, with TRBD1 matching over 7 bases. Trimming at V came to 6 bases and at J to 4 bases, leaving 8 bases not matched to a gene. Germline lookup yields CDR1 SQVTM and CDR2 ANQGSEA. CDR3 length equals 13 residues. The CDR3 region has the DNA TGCAGCGTCCAAATTCGACAGGGCACTGAAGCTTTCTTT. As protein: CSVQIRQGTEAFF.

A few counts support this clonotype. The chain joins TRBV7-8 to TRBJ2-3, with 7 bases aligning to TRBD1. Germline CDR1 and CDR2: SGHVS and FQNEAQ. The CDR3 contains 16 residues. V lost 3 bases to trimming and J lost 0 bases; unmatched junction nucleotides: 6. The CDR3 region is CASSFTPDRSTDTQYF. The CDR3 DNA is TGTGCCAGCAGCTTCACCCCGGACAGGAGCACAGATACGCAGTATTTT.

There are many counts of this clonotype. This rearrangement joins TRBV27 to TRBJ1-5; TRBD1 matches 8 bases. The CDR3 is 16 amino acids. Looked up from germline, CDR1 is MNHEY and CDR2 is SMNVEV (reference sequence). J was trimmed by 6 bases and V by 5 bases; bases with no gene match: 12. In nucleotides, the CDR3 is TGTGCCAGCAGTCCCGACAGGGGACGCAACCCTCAGCCCCAGCATTTT. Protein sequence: CASSPDRGRNPQPQHF.

The CDR3 loop is CASSLGRTGLFTGELFF. In DNA form, the CDR3 reads TGCGCCAGCAGCTTGGGTAGGACAGGGCTATTCACCGGGGAGCTGTTTTTT. This chain connects TRBV5-1 to TRBJ2-2; 8 nucleotides align to TRBD1. Unmatched junction bases numbered 8, after V lost 0 bases and J lost 4 bases. This CDR3 region has 17 residues. Germline loops: CDR1 SGHRS, CDR2 YFSETQ.

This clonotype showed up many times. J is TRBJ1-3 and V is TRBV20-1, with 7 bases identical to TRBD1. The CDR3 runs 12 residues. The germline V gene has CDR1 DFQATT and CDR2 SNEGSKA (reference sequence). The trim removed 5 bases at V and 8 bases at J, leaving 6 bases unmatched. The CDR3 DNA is TGCAGTGCTCAGACAGGGACGGACACCATATATTTT. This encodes CSAQTGTDTIYF.

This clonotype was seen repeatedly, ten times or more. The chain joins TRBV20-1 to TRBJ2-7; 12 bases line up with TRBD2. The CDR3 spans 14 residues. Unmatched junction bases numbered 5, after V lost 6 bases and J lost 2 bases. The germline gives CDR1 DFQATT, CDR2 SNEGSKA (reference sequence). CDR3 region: CSAPLAGGAYEQYF. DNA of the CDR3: TGCAGTGCACCACTAGCGGGGGGAGCCTACGAGCAGTACTTC.

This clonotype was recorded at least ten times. The CDR3 spells CASSQTGTLNTEAFF. DNA for the CDR3: TGCGCCAGCAGCCAGACCGGGACCCTGAACACTGAAGCTTTCTTT. V gene TRBV4-3 combines with J gene TRBJ1-1; possibly TRBD1 for D (5 bases). Trimming took off 3 bases at V and 0 bases at J, with 11 bases between the two ends. CDR3 length equals 15 residues. From germline, CDR1 is LGHNA and CDR2 YSLEER.

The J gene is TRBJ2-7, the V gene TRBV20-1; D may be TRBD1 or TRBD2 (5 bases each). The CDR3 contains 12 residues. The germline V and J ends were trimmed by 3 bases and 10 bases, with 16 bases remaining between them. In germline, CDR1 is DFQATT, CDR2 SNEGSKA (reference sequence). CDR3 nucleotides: TGCAGTGCTAGGACCGGGACGCCTACCCAGTACTTC. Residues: CSARTGTPTQYF.